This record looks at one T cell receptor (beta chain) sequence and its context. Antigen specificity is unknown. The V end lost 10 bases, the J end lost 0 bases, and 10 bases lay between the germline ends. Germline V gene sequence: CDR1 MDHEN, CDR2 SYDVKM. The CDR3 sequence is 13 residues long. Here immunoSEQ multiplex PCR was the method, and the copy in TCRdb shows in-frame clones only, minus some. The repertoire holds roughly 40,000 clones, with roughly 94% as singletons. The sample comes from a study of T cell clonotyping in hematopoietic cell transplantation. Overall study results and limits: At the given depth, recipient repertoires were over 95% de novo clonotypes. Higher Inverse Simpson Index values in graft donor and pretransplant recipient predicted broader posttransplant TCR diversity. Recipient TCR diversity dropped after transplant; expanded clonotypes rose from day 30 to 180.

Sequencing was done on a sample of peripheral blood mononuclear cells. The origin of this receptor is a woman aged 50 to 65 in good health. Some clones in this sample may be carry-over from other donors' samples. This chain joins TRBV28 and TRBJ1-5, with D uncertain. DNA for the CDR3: TGTGCCAACAGCTTAAATAGCAATCAGCCCCAGCATTTT. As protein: CANSLNSNQPQHF. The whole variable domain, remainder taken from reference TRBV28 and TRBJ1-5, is DVKVTQSSRYLVKRTGEKVFLECVQDMDHENMFWYRQDPGLGLRLIYFSYDVKMKEKGDIPEGYSVSREKKERFSLILESASTNQTSMYLCANSLNSNQPQHFGDGTRLSIL.